This T cell receptor (beta chain) was captured by sequencing in a study of shared clonotypes between healthy human individuals. Study summary: Donors, aged 18 to 49, were a couple of women and three men.

A remark on this clone: Its target is unknown.

The germline CDR1 and CDR2 sequences are SNHLY and FYNNEI. Germline trimming cut 4 bases from V and 4 bases from J; bases unmatched to any gene: 16. The length of the CDR3 is 18 residues. CD4+ cells yielded CD45RA+ naive and CD45RA-negative memory subsets. Generated by immunoSEQ multiplex PCR, the TCRdb table keeps only in-frame clones and is missing some. The sample yields 1.6 million or so clones, about 98.5% seen once. Study-level results: Lower generation probabilities were found for non-shared clonotypes than for those shared by all four donors.

The chain employs TRBV2 and TRBJ2-1; 7 nucleotides match TRBD2. The sequence derives from a young man in good health. Sequenced material: naive CD4+ T cells sorted from blood. As for subset: CD45RA+ positively selected. The DNA of the CDR3 is TGTGCCAGCAGTGCGGCCCTTAAACTAGCGTATCGTTACAATGAGCAGTTCTTC. Translating it yields CASSAALKLAYRYNEQFF.